This note documents a single T cell receptor (beta chain) sequence. Its binding antigen is unknown. The record has no base qualities; no much larger clone is one base away. According to the germline V gene (reference sequence), CDR1 reads GTSNPN and CDR2 reads SVGIG. The CDR3 covers 15 residues, taking in both the cysteine and the phenylalanine. This entry keeps only the CDR3 DNA: 45 bases, framed from base 1. Trimming accounts for 5 bases at V and 0 bases at J, while the number of junction bases matched to no gene is 4. The sample belongs to a study of cytomegalovirus exposure and HLA in healthy donors (dated by TCRdb to 2017 to 2019). For the wider study: An earlier analysis of approximately 600 of the donors reported more than 250 Gb of sequence data and 100 million to 130 million unique TCR beta sequences from around 200 million T cells. The number of donors typed differed by locus, with 629-630 for A, B, C, DRB1 and DQB1, about 500 for DQA1, 606 for DPA1, and roughly 450 for DPB1. In an earlier analysis of 550 to 700 of the donors, high-throughput TCR beta sequencing was used to judge whether each TCR beta V gene segment behaved as functional or pseudogenic. HLA typing covered class I and class II loci at four-digit resolution. A later analysis re-examined previously published TCR beta repertoires from just over 650 donors and added high-resolution HLA genotyping to investigate patterns of TCR occurrence. A separate validation cohort of about 110 different subjects was used in addition to the roughly 670-subject first cohort. High-throughput TCR immunosequencing, statistical association of individual TCRs with disease status, and machine learning were combined to predict cytomegalovirus infection status. Using immunosequencing, the study profiled T cell repertoires from fewer than 850 subjects and related those repertoires to cytomegalovirus serostatus. The later analysis used no new phenotypic data to find candidate immune exposures, relying instead on TCR beta sequences and their occurrence across donors. Among roughly 370 genotyped donors of the cohort, an average of roughly 240,000 unique TCR beta nucleotide sequences were sequenced per donor, roughly 20% of them non-productive. In a later genetic analysis, genome-wide SNP genotypes for about 55% of the 666 donors were used, and that subset was treated as a discovery cohort. Several DR-DQ haplotypes were treated as single units for association and clustering because of strong linkage in the cohort. Of the 398 genotyped donors, 75% to 85% were placed in the genetic ancestry cluster associated with self-reported Caucasian donors. About 280 gigabases of sequencing data and 70 million to 95 million unique TCR sequences made up an early release that covered 500 to 650 HLA-typed donors. Every repertoire in the discovery cohort had been generated on one and the same sequencing platform. Donor age, sex, ethnicity and CMV serostatus were compiled alongside the repertoire data. The study aimed to test whether cataloging public T cell receptors could reveal signatures of past pathogen exposure.

Overall study results and their limits: Correlated functional status among segregating V segments might reflect linkage disequilibrium, but an unknown experimental factor could not be ruled out. Fewer than 20 rarely observed V segments, including chromosome 9 orphons, were excluded from the earlier analysis of about 610 of the donors because counts were too low. Some IMGT-functional V segments, including TRBV6-2 and TRBV6-3, could not be distinguished by the 87-base-pair reads and were therefore excluded. In a later analysis, TCR association rates were found to vary across HLA loci, with the most associated TCRs seen for DRB1 alleles and the fewest for HLA-C alleles. A later analysis found that HLA-associated TCR beta chains were more clonally expanded and had lower generation probabilities than equally common non-associated chains. In vitro tests confirmed that a few of the cytomegalovirus-associated TCR beta chains recognize cytomegalovirus antigens. Assigning TCR associations to individual alleles was difficult when HLA alleles, especially DR and DQ, strongly co-occurred. A cluster of highly shared sequence variants was judged likely to represent a technical artifact of the sequencing pipeline. Because some donors lacked HLA typing at each locus, the association tests relied only on the typed subset. In an earlier analysis of about 600 of the donors, most TCR beta V segments appeared in productive rearrangements about 90% or about 30% of the time, broadly matching IMGT annotations. In a later genetic analysis, fewer N-insertions in productive TCRs were reported among donors in an Asian-associated ancestry cluster than the roughly 640-donor mean. V-gene and J-gene trimming of TCR beta chains was associated with a missense DCLRE1C variant in a later genetic analysis, and the association was replicated in an independent cohort. In a later analysis, over 15,000 TCR beta sequences were associated with specific HLA alleles at a false discovery rate of 0.05. A further reported finding was that TCR beta sequences accurately predicted the HLA-A and HLA-B alleles for most subjects in the first cohort. According to a later analysis, parvovirus B19, influenza, CMV and Epstein-Barr virus appeared linked to several top co-occurrence clusters. According to a later analysis, most CMV-associated TCR beta chains appeared to be HLA-restricted, and the HLA associations seemed to be driven largely by CMV exposure. According to the authors, the approach could potentially be generalized to other disease states and immunological phenotypes. Roughly uniform sequencing depth across donors was assumed in presence/absence analyses, although this assumption may not hold. Most TCR sequences were seen in very few donors, while some public TCRs were found in many individuals. The cohort was sequenced for TCR beta chains only, and without alpha or paired-chain data the features that could be detected were limited. A total of some 180 TCR beta chains were listed by the study as associated with cytomegalovirus. Immune exposure information for the cohort was limited to CMV serostatus. Cytomegalovirus status was reported to be diagnosed by the classifier with high specificity and sensitivity in both the original and validation cohorts.

In total, about 650 healthy bone marrow donors made up the cohort. At the time of sampling, every cohort member was nominally healthy, though immune exposures that went unrecorded were likely present. The donor was CMV seropositive and was included in the group of around 300 seropositive cohort members. A peripheral blood sample was provided by each donor, and peripheral blood mononuclear cells were used for TCR beta sequencing. Genomic DNA extraction from the blood cell samples was performed with the Qiagen DNeasy Blood Extraction Kit. Preparation of the library involved the immunoSEQ multiplex PCR assay. For the multiplex PCR, a mixture combining 60 forward primers for TCR Vbeta segments and 13 reverse primers for TCR Jbeta segments was used. The CDR3 region of rearranged TCR beta genes was amplified from genomic DNA with a multiplex PCR assay. The amplified TCR beta libraries were sequenced on the Illumina HiSeq System as 87-base-pair reads. On the authors' methods: Across the 500 to 850 repertoires, a later analysis counted 80 million or so unique TCR beta chains, roughly 11 million of which were shared by at least two donors. Raw reads were error-corrected and collapsed into unique sequences with a nearest-neighbor algorithm that merged closely related sequences to remove PCR and sequencing errors. CDR3 sequences were aligned to IMGT reference sequences to assign V, D and J gene segments. For a sequence to be retained, at least a six-nucleotide match to both a V gene segment and a J gene segment was required. A rearrangement was called productive if the CDR3 had no stop codons and remained in frame with V and J, and every other rearrangement was called non-productive. CDR3 was defined according to IMGT convention as the region running from the second conserved V-encoded cysteine to the conserved J-encoded phenylalanine. The earlier analysis of around 640 of the donors excluded sequences that lacked an unambiguous match to a single V gene segment. An earlier analysis of 450 to 650 of the donors called V segments functional above 56.7% productive rearrangements and segregating when the between-donor standard deviation exceeded 5%. A statistical classification framework was built to diagnose cytomegalovirus status from the catalog of TCR beta chain sequences. In a later analysis, V and J genes were assigned by comparing TCR nucleotide sequences against IMGT/GENE-DB human TR gene sequences. Using the TCRdist pipeline, a later analysis assigned CDR3 sequences along with most-parsimonious VDJ recombination scenarios. In a later analysis, every TCR beta chain was defined by the combination of its CDR3 amino acid sequence and its V-gene family, and reads without a unique V-gene family were dropped. As a way to deal with suspected cross-contamination and a sequencing artifact, a later analysis dropped nearly 600 nucleotide sequences that were highly shared and had low generation probability. For each public chain, a later analysis derived a clonal expansion index from normalized ranks of inferred template counts within each repertoire. In a later analysis, generation probabilities were computed with a VDJ recombination model fitted to out-of-frame rearrangements, and the resulting probabilities were checked against IGoR. Hypergeometric tests were used in a later analysis to score TCR-TCR, TCR-HLA and TCR-CMV co-occurrence, with a repertoire-size bias correction applied to the TCR pairs. To estimate false discovery rates, a later analysis permuted the HLA or CMV assignments 20 times. A later analysis grouped co-occurring TCRs with DBSCAN, adding TCRdist sequence similarity when clustering within HLA-allele-positive subsets. Repertoires with fewer than 30,000 or more than 120,000 public chains were left out of co-occurrence clustering, as were about 5 repertoires with anomalous nucleotide sharing. Entries here come from immuneACCESS through TCRdb and include only in-frame sequences with V and J called. Some clones fail to appear in such tables; in the studies checked, an unresolved V gene covers under half of the shortfall, and the cause of the remainder is unknown. V and J calls and clone size are as listed in that table; D and trimming were resolved from the DNA. Recorded for this sample are around 110,000 clones; approximately 80% of them occurred a single time. The ten most abundant clones make up 3.5% to 5% of the sample.

The sequenced material came from PBMCs. Recombination joined TRBV30 with TRBJ2-1; the junction holds 10 bases that match TRBD1. The TCR sequence derives from a young man in good health and CMV-seropositive. The CDR3 region: CAWDRTGGSYNEQFF. The sequenced DNA is TGTGCCTGGGATAGGACAGGGGGCTCCTACAATGAGCAGTTCTTC.